Here is one T cell receptor beta chain with its context. What it binds is unknown. J gave up 4 bases and V 7 bases, and 5 bases lay outside the gene matches. CDR1 is MNHEY, CDR2 SMNVEV, per germline (reference sequence). The CDR3 consists of 14 residues. Libraries were prepared by immunoSEQ multiplex PCR; TCRdb keeps only in-frame clonotypes and omits some of them. The table shows about 110,000 clones, with approximately 90% occurring only once. The data originate from a study of graft-versus-host responses after intestinal transplantation. Study-wide results and caveats: After transplant, early declines in HvG clones were associated with peak levels of circulating GvH clones.

V usage is TRBV27 and J usage is TRBJ2-5; TRBD2 matches 11 bases. The sequences come from unstimulated CD4+ T cells sorted from spleen or lymph node cells, collected before transplant. This clonotype originated in a human donor who was the organ donor for an intestinal transplant. CDR3 loop: CASKTSGTGETQYF. CDR3 bases: TGTGCCAGCAAGACTAGCGGGACAGGAGAGACCCAGTACTTC.